This TCR beta chain was observed in a study of OX40 agonist ivuxolimab in advanced cancers. Background on the study: Ivuxolimab was administered intravenously to patients at 0.01 to 10 mg/kg every 2 weeks. The study reported partial responses in three patients: one hepatocellular carcinoma, two cutaneous melanoma.

Clones were read by immunoSEQ multiplex PCR, and TCRdb kept only the in-frame ones, dropping some. Of about 58,000 clones in the sample, about 89% were seen once. This CDR3 spans 13 amino acids. CDR1 is SGHAT, CDR2 FQDESV, per germline (reference sequence). The V end was cut by 3 bases, the J end by 4 bases, with 7 bases between. The material sequenced was CD4+ or CD8+ T cells sorted from blood, taken in a trial of the OX40 agonist ivuxolimab. The chain is built from TRBV11-1 and TRBJ2-1; possibly TRBD2 for D (5 bases). This receptor was identified in an adult with an advanced solid tumor such as melanoma, head and neck, liver or kidney cancer. The CDR3 bases are TGTGCCAGCAGCTTCCCGGGGTACAATGAGCAGTTCTTC. Amino acids: CASSFPGYNEQFF.